The sequence of this T cell receptor beta chain was determined in a study of OX40 agonist ivuxolimab in advanced cancers. Overall study context: Males comprised about 84% of the group, whose mean age was approximately 60 years (range about 23 to 80). Study-wide findings and caveats: Averaged across samples, CD8+ T cells carried more expanded clones than CD4+ did. Nonresponders included some who also had low normalized T-cell clonal expansion. At doses 0.1 to 3.0 mg/kg, CD4+ and CD8+ clones expanded.

Profiled with immunoSEQ multiplex PCR; TCRdb holds only in-frame clones, not every one. The profile shows about 91,000 clones, around 87% of them singletons. V dropped 4 bases and J dropped 1 base, with 14 bases sitting between them. CDR1 is SGHKS and CDR2 is YYEKEE in the germline V gene (reference sequence). The CDR3 consists of 16 residues. Points on this clone: What it binds is not known.

This rearrangement joins TRBV5-5 to TRBJ2-2; TRBD2 might be the D (5 bases). This sample comprised CD4+ or CD8+ T cells sorted from blood, obtained in a trial of the OX40 agonist ivuxolimab. The receptor was isolated from an adult with an advanced solid tumor such as melanoma, head and neck, liver or kidney cancer. The CDR3, as DNA: TGTGCCAGCAGCCCCGGGATACTACGGAACACCGGGGAGCTGTTTTTT. It codes for CASSPGILRNTGELFF. Complete variable domain (other parts from reference TRBV5-5 and TRBJ2-2): DAGVTQSPTHLIKTRGQQVTLRCSPISGHKSVSWYQQVLGQGPQFIFQYYEKEERGRGNFPDRFSARQFPNYSSELNVNALLLGDSALYLCASSPGILRNTGELFFGEGSRLTVL.